This is a list of T cell receptor beta chains from one sample in a study of blood T cell repertoires in COVID-19. This table comes from immunoSEQ multiplex PCR, and its TCRdb copy is limited to in-frame clones, with some not included. The sample records approximately 440,000 clones, approximately 88% being singletons. The sample was peripheral blood. The receptors stem from a woman aged 50 to 65 with COVID-19, enrolled during active disease. CDR3s include the opening cysteine and the closing phenylalanine or tryptophan. A D gene is named only where the DNA matches it firmly. Expanded clones are given a class, and other clones once, few, many or no size at all.

-	TRBV3-1/TRBV3-2	TRBJ2-6	-	TGTGCCAGCAGCCCCGAACGGGGGAGGCCTGGGGCCAACGTCCTGACTTTC	CASSPERGRPGANVLTF
-	TRBV12-5	TRBJ1-1	-	TGTGCTAGTGGTCCACAGGTTAACACTGAAGCTTTCTTT	CASGPQVNTEAFF
-	TRBV30	TRBJ1-5	-	TGTGCCTGGAGGGGCCCGAGAGTGGATCAGCCCCAGCATTTT	CAWRGPRVDQPQHF
TRBD1	TRBV10-3	TRBJ2-6	-	TGTGCCATCAGTGGACGACAGGGGGTCGGTTCTGGGGCCAACGTCCTGACTTTC	CAISGRQGVGSGANVLTF
-	TRBV29-1	TRBJ2-3	-	TGCAGCGTCGCCCAGACGGGGAGCACAGATACGCAGTATTTT	CSVAQTGSTDTQYF
-	TRBV20-1	TRBJ2-1	-	TGCAGTGCTAGTGGCGGGGGCAGCTCCTACAATGAGCAGTTCTTC	CSASGGGSSYNEQFF
-	TRBV7-2	TRBJ1-1	-	TGTGCCAGCAGCTGGGGCCGGGGGGTCACTGAAGCTTTCTTT	CASSWGRGVTEAFF
-	TRBV4-1	TRBJ2-1	once	TGCGCCAGCAGCCAAGATCACGTAGGGGACTCCTACAATGAGCAGTTCTTC	CASSQDHVGDSYNEQFF
-	TRBV30	TRBJ1-6	few	TGTGCCTGGACCAAACAGACTAATTCACCCCTCCACTTT	CAWTKQTNSPLHF
TRBD2	TRBV19	TRBJ2-3	-	TGTGCCAGTAGTATCCGACTAGCCGGAGATACGCAGTATTTT	CASSIRLAGDTQYF
-	TRBV5-6	TRBJ1-2	-	TGTGCCAGCAGCCCCGCGTTAAACTATGGCTACACCTTC	CASSPALNYGYTF
TRBD2	TRBV19	TRBJ2-5	-	TGTGCCAGTAACCCTCGGGGGGAAGAGACCCAGTACTTC	CASNPRGEETQYF
TRBD1	TRBV2	TRBJ2-1	-	TGTGCCAGCACTGACAGGGGGACCAATGAGCAGTTCTTC	CASTDRGTNEQFF
TRBD1	TRBV7-3	TRBJ1-6	-	TGTGCCAGCAGCTTAGGGACAGGGAGGAATAATTCACCCCTCCACTTT	CASSLGTGRNNSPLHF
TRBD1	TRBV2	TRBJ1-4	-	TGTGCCAGCAGCTTTCCGACAGGGGGAAGGGAAAAACTGTTTTTT	CASSFPTGGREKLFF
TRBD1	TRBV28	TRBJ1-1	-	TGTGCCAGCAGTTTACTTTCAGGGGGCACTGAAGCTTTCTTT	CASSLLSGGTEAFF
TRBD1	TRBV25-1	TRBJ1-1	-	TGTGCCAGCGGAGGGGACAGGGGATACGCTGAAGCTTTCTTT	CASGGDRGYAEAFF
TRBD1	TRBV9	TRBJ2-1	-	TGTGCCAGCAGCGCAACAGGGGGATATGAGCAGTTCTTC	CASSATGGYEQFF
-	TRBV6-1	TRBJ2-3	few	TGTGCCAGCAGTGAACTCGGAGGGCTTGATACGCAGTATTTT	CASSELGGLDTQYF
-	TRBV7-8	TRBJ1-1	-	TGTGCCAGCAGCTTAGAGCGGGGACTAAACACTGAAGCTTTCTTT	CASSLERGLNTEAFF
-	TRBV7-9	TRBJ1-4	few	TGTGCCAGCAGCAGATATAAGGGAGAGTCGACTAATGAAAAACTGTTTTTT	CASSRYKGESTNEKLFF
-	TRBV6-4	TRBJ2-7	-	TGTGCCAGCAACAACAGGGATGGTTTCCCCCACGAGCAGTACTTC	CASNNRDGFPHEQYF
TRBD2	TRBV6-2/TRBV6-3	TRBJ2-3	-	TGTGCCAGCAGTTCTCGGAGAGCGGGGGTCACAGATACGCAGTATTTT	CASSSRRAGVTDTQYF
-	TRBV6-5	TRBJ1-5	-	TGTGCCAGCAGTTACTCGGGACACCTTAGCAATCAGCCCCAGCATTTT	CASSYSGHLSNQPQHF
-	TRBV9	TRBJ2-2	-	TGTGCCAGCAGCGTAGTCGGCGGGGAGCTGTTTTTT	CASSVVGGELFF
TRBD2	TRBV10-3	TRBJ2-7	-	TGTGCCATCAGTGCCGCGCCCTTGAGCGGGACGTCTACCTACGAGCAGTACTTC	CAISAAPLSGTSTYEQYF
TRBD1	TRBV2	TRBJ1-5	once	TGTGCCAGCAGTGGAACAGGGGTGGATCAGCCCCAGCATTTT	CASSGTGVDQPQHF
-	TRBV6-6	TRBJ1-2	-	TGTGCCAGCAGTTTCCGCGGGGGGGCCGATTCTTATGGCTACACCTTC	CASSFRGGADSYGYTF
-	TRBV27	TRBJ1-1	-	TGTGCCAGCAGTCCCTCGGGGGGGTTTAATGAAGCTTTCTTT	CASSPSGGFNEAFF
-	TRBV7-8	TRBJ1-1	-	TGTGCCAGCAGTCTCTCGAGGACTGAAGCTTTCTTT	CASSLSRTEAFF
-	TRBV13	TRBJ1-1	-	TGTGCCAGCAGCTTAGGCCGGGGTCCTGAAGCTTTCTTT	CASSLGRGPEAFF
-	TRBV5-1	TRBJ2-3	-	TGCGCCAGCAGCCGGTGGGTGGAGGGCACAGATACGCAGTATTTT	CASSRWVEGTDTQYF
TRBD1	TRBV30	TRBJ1-2	-	TGTGCCTGGAGTGTCCGGGACAGGGAGAGTGGCTACACCTTC	CAWSVRDRESGYTF
TRBD1	TRBV7-3	TRBJ2-7	-	TGTGCCAGCGGCCCCAGAGGGGGCGATGGAGACGAGCAGTACTTC	CASGPRGGDGDEQYF
-	TRBV29-1	TRBJ2-6	once	TGCAGCGGAGACAGGTCCTCTGGGGCCAACGTCCTGACTTTC	CSGDRSSGANVLTF
TRBD1	TRBV6-5	TRBJ2-7	-	TGTGCCAGCAGTCCCACGGGACAGAGGGTTTACGAGCAGTACTTC	CASSPTGQRVYEQYF
TRBD1	TRBV24-1	TRBJ2-1	-	TGTGCCACCAGTGATCCAAACCGACAGGGGTGGTTCTTC	CATSDPNRQGWFF
TRBD1	TRBV5-1	TRBJ1-1	-	TGCGCCAGCAGCCCCGGATCGACAGGGATGAACACTGAAGCTTTCTTT	CASSPGSTGMNTEAFF
-	TRBV6-5	TRBJ1-2	-	TGTGCCAGCAGCTCCCCTGGACGGACAACGTACACCTTC	CASSSPGRTTYTF
-	TRBV29-1	TRBJ2-1	-	TGCAGCGTTGTAGGGGACTACAATGAGCAGTTCTTC	CSVVGDYNEQFF
TRBD1	TRBV25-1	TRBJ2-3	-	TGTGCCAGCAGTGATTCGGACAGGATCACAGATACGCAGTATTTT	CASSDSDRITDTQYF
-	TRBV6-6	TRBJ2-4	-	TGTGCCAGCTCCCAGGGGGCCAAAAACATTCAGTACTTC	CASSQGAKNIQYF
TRBD1	TRBV19	TRBJ1-2	-	TGTGCCAGTTCTTCCGAAAGGGACAGCATCTCCCTGTCTAACTATGGCTACACCTTC	CASSSERDSISLSNYGYTF
TRBD1	TRBV19	TRBJ1-5	-	TGTGCCAGTGCGGCTACAGGGGGCTTTCAGCCCCAGCATTTT	CASAATGGFQPQHF
-	TRBV11-2	TRBJ1-1	-	TGTGCCAGCAGCTTAGCGTCGAACACTGAAGCTTTCTTT	CASSLASNTEAFF
-	TRBV2	TRBJ1-5	few	TGTGCCAGCAGTGTTGAGTCAGGCCGAAATCAGCCCCAGCATTTT	CASSVESGRNQPQHF
TRBD1	TRBV18	TRBJ1-2	few	TGTGCCAGCTCACTACAGGGGTTCAGCGGCTATGGCTACACCTTC	CASSLQGFSGYGYTF
TRBD1	TRBV30	TRBJ1-3	once	TGTGCCTGGAGTGTACGGGCAGGGGGCTCAGGAAACACCATATATTTT	CAWSVRAGGSGNTIYF
-	TRBV6-5	TRBJ1-5	few	TGTGCCAGCAGTTACGGCAGGTTCAATCAGCCCCAGCATTTT	CASSYGRFNQPQHF
TRBD1	TRBV5-4	TRBJ2-6	-	TGTGCCAGCAGCTCGGGTTCCGGGACAGGGGTTGGCGGGGCCAACGTCCTGACTTTC	CASSSGSGTGVGGANVLTF
-	TRBV5-1	TRBJ2-7	-	TGCGCCAGCAGCTTCTCTCCCTACGAGCAGTACTTC	CASSFSPYEQYF
TRBD1	TRBV18	TRBJ2-5	-	TGTGCCAGCTCACCAAGGCGGACAGGGGGCTCTCGGGGCCAAGAGACCCAGTACTTC	CASSPRRTGGSRGQETQYF
TRBD2	TRBV14	TRBJ2-3	-	TGTGCCAGCAGCCAATGGGATAGCGGGGGAATAGGAAATACGCAGTATTTT	CASSQWDSGGIGNTQYF
TRBD2	TRBV7-7	TRBJ2-1	-	TGTGCCAGCAGCCGCCTAGCGGGGGTTTCCAATGAGCAGTTCTTC	CASSRLAGVSNEQFF
-	TRBV6-2/TRBV6-3	TRBJ1-1	-	TGTGCCAGCAGCCCACCAGCGGGGACCCCGGGCACTGAAGCTTTCTTT	CASSPPAGTPGTEAFF